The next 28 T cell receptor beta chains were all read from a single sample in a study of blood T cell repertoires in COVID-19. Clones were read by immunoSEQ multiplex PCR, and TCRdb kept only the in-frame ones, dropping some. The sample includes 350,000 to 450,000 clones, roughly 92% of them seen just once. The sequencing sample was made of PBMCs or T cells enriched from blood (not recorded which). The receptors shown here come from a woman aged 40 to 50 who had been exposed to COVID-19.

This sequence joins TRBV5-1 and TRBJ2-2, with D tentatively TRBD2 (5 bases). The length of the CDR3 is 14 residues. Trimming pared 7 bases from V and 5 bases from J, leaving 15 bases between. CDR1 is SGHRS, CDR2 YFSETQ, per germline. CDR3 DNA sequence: TGCGCCAGCTTGAAGGCGGACTTTACCGGGGAGCTGTTTTTT. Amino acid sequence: CASLKADFTGELFF.

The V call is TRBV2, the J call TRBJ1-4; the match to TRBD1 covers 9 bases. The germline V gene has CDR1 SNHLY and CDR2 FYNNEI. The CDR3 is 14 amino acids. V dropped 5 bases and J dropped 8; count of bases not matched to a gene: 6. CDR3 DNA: TGTGCCAGCAGTTATAGACAGGGGGGAGAAAAACTGTTTTTT. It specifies CASSYRQGGEKLFF.

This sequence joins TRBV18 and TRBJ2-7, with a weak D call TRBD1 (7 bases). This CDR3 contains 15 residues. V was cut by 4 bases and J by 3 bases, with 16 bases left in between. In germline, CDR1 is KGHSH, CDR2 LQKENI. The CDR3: CASSLAEGAGYEQYF. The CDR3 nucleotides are TGTGCCAGCTCACTAGCGGAGGGGGCGGGCTACGAGCAGTACTTC.

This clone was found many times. Here the CDR3 reads CASSEMGARKLFF. Written as DNA, the CDR3 is TGTGCCAGCAGTGAAATGGGGGCGCGAAAACTGTTTTTT. This sequence joins TRBV6-1 and TRBJ1-4; TRBD1 might be the D (6 bases). This CDR3 has 13 residues. Trimming removed 2 bases at V and 10 bases at J, with 11 bases between. Germline V gene sequence: CDR1 MNHNS, CDR2 SASEGT.

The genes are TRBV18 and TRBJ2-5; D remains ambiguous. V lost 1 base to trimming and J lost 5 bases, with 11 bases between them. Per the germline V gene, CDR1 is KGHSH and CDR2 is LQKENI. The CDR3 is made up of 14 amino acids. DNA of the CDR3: TGTGCCAGCTCACCACGGTCCGGAGTGGAGACCCAGTACTTC. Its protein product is CASSPRSGVETQYF.

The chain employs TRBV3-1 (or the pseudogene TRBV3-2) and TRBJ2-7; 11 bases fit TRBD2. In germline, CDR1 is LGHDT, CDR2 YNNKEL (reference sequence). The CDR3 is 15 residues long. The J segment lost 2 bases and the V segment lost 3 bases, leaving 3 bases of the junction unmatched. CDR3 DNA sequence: TGTGCCAGCAGCCAGGGACTAGCGGCTACCTACGAGCAGTACTTC. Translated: CASSQGLAATYEQYF.

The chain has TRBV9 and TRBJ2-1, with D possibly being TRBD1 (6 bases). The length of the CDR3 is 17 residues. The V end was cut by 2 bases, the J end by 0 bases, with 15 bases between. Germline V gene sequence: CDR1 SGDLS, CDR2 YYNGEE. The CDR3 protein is CASSVSQRGSSYNEQFF. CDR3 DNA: TGTGCCAGCAGCGTCTCACAAAGGGGGAGCTCCTACAATGAGCAGTTCTTC.

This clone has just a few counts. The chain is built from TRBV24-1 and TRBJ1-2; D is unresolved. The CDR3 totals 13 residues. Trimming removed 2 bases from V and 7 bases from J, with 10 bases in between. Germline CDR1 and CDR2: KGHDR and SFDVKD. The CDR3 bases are TGTGCCACCAGTGATTGGGCAACTCCTGGCTACACCTTC. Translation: CATSDWATPGYTF.

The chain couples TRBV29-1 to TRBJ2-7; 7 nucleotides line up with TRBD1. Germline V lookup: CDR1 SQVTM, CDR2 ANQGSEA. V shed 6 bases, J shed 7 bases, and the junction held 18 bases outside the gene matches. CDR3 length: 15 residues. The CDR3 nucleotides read TGCAGCGTCCACCGCCCCGGGACAGCGCTTAAGGAGCAGTACTTC. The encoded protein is CSVHRPGTALKEQYF.

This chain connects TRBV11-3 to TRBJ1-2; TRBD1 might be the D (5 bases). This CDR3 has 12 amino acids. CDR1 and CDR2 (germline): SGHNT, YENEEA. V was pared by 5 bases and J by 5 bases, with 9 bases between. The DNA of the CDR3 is TGTGCCAGCAGCGACAGCCCTTATGGCTACACCTTC. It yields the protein CASSDSPYGYTF.

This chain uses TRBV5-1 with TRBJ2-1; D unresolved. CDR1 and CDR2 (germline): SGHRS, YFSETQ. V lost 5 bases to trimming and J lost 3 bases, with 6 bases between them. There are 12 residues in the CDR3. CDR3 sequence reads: CASSNSYNEQFF. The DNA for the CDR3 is TGCGCCAGCAGTAATAGCTACAATGAGCAGTTCTTC.

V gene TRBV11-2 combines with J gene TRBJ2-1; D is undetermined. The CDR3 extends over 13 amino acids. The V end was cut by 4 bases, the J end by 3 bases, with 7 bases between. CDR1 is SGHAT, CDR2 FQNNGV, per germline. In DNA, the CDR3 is TGTGCCAGCAGCTCCAGTTTCTACAATGAGCAGTTCTTC. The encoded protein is CASSSSFYNEQFF.

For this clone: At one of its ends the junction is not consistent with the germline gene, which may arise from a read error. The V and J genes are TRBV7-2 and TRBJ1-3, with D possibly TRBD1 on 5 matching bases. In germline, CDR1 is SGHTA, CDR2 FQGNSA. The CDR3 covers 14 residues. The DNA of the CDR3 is TGTGCCAGCAGCCCTACCCCCGGGGGAAGCACCATATATTTT. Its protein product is CASSPTPGGSTIYF.

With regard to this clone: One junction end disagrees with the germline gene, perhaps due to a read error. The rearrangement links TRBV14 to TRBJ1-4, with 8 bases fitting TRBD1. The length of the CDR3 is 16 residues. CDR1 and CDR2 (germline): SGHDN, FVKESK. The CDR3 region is CASSQVQGATNEKLFF. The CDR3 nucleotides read TGTGCCAGCAGCCAAGTTCAGGGGGCAACCAATGAAAAACTGTTTTTT.

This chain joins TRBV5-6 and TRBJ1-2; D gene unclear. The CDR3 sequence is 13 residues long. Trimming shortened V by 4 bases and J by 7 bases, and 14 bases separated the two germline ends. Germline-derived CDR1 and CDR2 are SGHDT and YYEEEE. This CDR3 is CASSLTRRSGYTF. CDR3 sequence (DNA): TGTGCCAGCAGCCTCACACGGAGGTCTGGCTACACCTTC.

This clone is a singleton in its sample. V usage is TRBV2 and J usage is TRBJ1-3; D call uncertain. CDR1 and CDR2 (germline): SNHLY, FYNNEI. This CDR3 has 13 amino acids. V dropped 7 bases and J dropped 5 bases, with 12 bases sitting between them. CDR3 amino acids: CASINLARNTIYF. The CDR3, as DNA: TGTGCCAGCATTAACCTGGCTCGAAACACCATATATTTT.

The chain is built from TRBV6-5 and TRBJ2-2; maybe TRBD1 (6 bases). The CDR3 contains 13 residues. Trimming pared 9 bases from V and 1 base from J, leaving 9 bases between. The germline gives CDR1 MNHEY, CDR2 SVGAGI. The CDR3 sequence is CASGGWNTGELFF. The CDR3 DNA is TGTGCCAGTGGGGGCTGGAACACCGGGGAGCTGTTTTTT.

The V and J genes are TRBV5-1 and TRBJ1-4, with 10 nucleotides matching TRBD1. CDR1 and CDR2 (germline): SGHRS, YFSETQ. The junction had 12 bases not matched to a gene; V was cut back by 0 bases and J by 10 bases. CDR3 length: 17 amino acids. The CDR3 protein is CASSLVGPHGQGGKLFF. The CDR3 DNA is TGCGCCAGCAGCTTGGTCGGCCCTCACGGACAGGGGGGAAAACTGTTTTTT.

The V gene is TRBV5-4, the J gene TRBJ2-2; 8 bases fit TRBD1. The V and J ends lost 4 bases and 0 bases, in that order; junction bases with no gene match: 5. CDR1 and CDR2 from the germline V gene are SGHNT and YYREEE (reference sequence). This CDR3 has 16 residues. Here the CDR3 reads CASSPGTGANTGELFF. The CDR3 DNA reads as TGTGCCAGCAGCCCCGGGACAGGCGCGAACACCGGGGAGCTGTTTTTT. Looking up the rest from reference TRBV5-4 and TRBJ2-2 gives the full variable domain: ETGVTQSPTHLIKTRGQQVTLRCSSQSGHNTVSWYQQALGQGPQFIFQYYREEENGRGNFPPRFSGLQFPNYSSELNVNALELDDSALYLCASSPGTGANTGELFFGEGSRLTVL.

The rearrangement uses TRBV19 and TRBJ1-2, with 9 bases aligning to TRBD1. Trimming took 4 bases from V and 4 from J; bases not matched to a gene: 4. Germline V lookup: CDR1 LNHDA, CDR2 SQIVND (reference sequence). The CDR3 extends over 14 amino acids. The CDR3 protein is CASSKRDRVYGYTF. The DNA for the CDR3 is TGTGCCAGTAGTAAAAGGGACAGGGTCTATGGCTACACCTTC.

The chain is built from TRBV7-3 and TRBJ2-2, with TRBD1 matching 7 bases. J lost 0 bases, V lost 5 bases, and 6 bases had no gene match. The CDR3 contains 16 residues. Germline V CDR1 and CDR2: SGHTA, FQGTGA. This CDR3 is CASSRGQGANTGELFF. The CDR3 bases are TGTGCCAGCAGCCGGGGTCAGGGGGCGAACACCGGGGAGCTGTTTTTT.

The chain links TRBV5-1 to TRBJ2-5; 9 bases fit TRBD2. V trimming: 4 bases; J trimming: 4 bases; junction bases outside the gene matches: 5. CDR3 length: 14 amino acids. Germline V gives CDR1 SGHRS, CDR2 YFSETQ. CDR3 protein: CASSVAGVRETQYF. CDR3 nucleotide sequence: TGCGCCAGCAGCGTAGCGGGAGTGAGAGAGACCCAGTACTTC.

For the CDR3, the DNA is TGTGCCAGCCGCCAGCGGGGGGGCGAGTACAATGAGCAGTTCTTC. Amino acids: CASRQRGGEYNEQFF. This chain uses TRBV19 with TRBJ2-1, with 10 bases matching TRBD2. The germline V gene has CDR1 LNHDA and CDR2 SQIVND (reference sequence). V gave up 9 bases and J gave up 4 bases; unmatched junction bases: 9. The CDR3 length is 15 residues.

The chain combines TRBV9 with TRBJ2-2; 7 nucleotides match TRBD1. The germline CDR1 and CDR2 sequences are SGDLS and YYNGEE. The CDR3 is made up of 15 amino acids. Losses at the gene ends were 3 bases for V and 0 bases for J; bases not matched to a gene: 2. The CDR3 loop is CASSATGANTGELFF. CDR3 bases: TGTGCCAGCAGCGCCACAGGGGCGAACACCGGGGAGCTGTTTTTT.

The CDR3 DNA reads TGTGCCAGCAGCGTAGGGAGCGCCGAGACCCAGTACTTC. This encodes CASSVGSAETQYF. The rearrangement joins TRBV9 to TRBJ2-5; D gene ambiguous. The germline V and J ends were trimmed by 0 bases and 5 bases, with 8 bases remaining between them. Germline loops: CDR1 SGDLS, CDR2 YYNGEE. The CDR3 is made up of 13 amino acids.

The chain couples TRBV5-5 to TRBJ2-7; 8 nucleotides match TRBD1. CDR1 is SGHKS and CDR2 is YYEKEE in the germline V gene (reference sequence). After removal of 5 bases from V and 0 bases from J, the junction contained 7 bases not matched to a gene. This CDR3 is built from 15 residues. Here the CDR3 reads CASRIQGGHSYEQYF. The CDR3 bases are TGTGCCAGCAGAATACAGGGGGGTCACTCCTACGAGCAGTACTTC.

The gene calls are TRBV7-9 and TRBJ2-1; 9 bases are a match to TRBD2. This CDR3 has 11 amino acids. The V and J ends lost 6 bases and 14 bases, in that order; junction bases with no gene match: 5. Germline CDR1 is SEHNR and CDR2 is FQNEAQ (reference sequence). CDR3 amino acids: CASSIAGVEFF. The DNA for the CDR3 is TGTGCCAGCAGTATAGCGGGAGTCGAGTTCTTC.

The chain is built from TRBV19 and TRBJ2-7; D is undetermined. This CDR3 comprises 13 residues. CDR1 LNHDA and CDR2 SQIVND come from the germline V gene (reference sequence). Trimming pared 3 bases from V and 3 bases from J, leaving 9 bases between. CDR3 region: CASSISRSYEQYF. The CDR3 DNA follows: TGTGCCAGTAGTATTAGTAGGAGCTACGAGCAGTACTTC. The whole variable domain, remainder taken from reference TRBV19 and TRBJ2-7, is DGGITQSPKYLFRKEGQNVTLSCEQNLNHDAMYWYRQDPGQGLRLIYYSQIVNDFQKGDIAEGYSVSREKKESFPLTVTSAQKNPTAFYLCASSISRSYEQYFGPGTRLTVT.